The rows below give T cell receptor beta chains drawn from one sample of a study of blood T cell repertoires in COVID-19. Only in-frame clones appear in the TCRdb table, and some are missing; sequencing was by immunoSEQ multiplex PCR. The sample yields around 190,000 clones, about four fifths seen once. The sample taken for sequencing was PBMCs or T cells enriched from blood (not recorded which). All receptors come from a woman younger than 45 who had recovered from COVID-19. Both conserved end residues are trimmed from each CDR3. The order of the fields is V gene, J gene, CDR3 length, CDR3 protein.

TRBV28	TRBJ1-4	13	ASSLRTPGGEKLF
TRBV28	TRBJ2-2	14	ASTGLGLAGTGELF
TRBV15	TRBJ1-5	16	ATSRDGDVWGPNQPQH
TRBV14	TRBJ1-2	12	ASSQQGKSYGYT
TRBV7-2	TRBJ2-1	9	ASSDRSGQF
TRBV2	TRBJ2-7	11	ASSESGVGEQY
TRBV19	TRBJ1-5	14	ASSIDLPGIGQPQH
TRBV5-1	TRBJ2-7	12	ASRAAGLAHEQY
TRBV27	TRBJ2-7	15	ASSFTSGSPWGYEQY
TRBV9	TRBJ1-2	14	ASSVSGTGLNYGYT
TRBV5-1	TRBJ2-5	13	ASSLVRGPQETQY
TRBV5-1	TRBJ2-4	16	ASSLGAGGLGSKNIQY
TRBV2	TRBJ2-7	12	ASSSSTRSYEQY
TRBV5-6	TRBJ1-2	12	ASSSYGGDYGYT
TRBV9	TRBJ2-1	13	ASSGAGADYNEQF
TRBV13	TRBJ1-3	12	ASSLKGSGNTIY
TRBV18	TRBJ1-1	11	ASSSVKNTEAF
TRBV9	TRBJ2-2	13	ASSVGRGAIGELF
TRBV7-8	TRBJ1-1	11	ASSQGHPSDTR
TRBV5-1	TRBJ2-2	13	ASSLSGPRTGELF
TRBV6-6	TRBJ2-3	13	ASSPLAGDTDTQY
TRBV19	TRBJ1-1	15	ASSTLTGGLAGTEAF
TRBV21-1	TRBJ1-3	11	ASSGQCGNTIY
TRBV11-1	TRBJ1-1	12	ASSLLLAAPEAF
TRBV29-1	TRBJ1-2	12	SVEDLRDSYGYT
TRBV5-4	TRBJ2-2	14	ASSLDRGRFTGELF
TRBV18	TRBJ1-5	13	ASSLDRDANQPQH
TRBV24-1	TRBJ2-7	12	ATSGGGGSYEQY
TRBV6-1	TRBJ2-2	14	ASSEGLTRRDRELF
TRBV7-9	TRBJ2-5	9	ASSQDYWSY
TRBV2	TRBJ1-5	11	ASKRDSNQPQH
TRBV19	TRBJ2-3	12	ASSVQGLADTQY
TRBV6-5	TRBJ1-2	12	ASSYLRTASGYT
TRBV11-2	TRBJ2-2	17	ASSPPAGGLAPNTGELF
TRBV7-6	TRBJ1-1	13	ASRPYAGSNTEAF
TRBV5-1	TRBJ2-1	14	ASWIRLAGQTNEQF
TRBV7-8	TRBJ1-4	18	ASSLPLWGGTVLENEKLF
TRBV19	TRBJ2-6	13	ASRQIPSGANVLT
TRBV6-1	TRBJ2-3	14	ASSEGTSGAFRGQY
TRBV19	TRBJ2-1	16	ASSATSGSRTPWNEQF